Reported below is one T cell receptor (beta chain). Its target is unknown. This entry comes from a study of cytomegalovirus exposure and HLA in healthy donors. At the level of the study: Out of approximately 170 million T cells, an earlier analysis found about 120 million unique TCR beta sequences in total.

Overall study results and limits: In vitro work confirmed that a few CMV-associated chains recognize CMV antigens. Later analysis demonstrated an association between a missense DCLRE1C variant and TCR beta V- and J-gene trimming.

CDR1 KGHSH and CDR2 LQKENI come from the germline V gene. This CDR3 region has 14 residues. The V and J ends lost 1 base and 4 bases, in that order; junction bases with no gene match: 1. PCR involved 60 Vbeta and 13 Jbeta primers. Sequencing used immunoSEQ multiplex PCR; TCRdb keeps in-frame clones, though not all of them. The data show around 180,000 clones, with roughly 80% seen just once and more than 5.5% held by the top ten. The specimen was PBMCs. The V gene is TRBV18, the J gene TRBJ1-2, with 9 bases that match TRBD1. This TCR was sampled from a man younger than 40 in good health and CMV-seropositive. CDR3 sequence (DNA): TGTGCCAGCTCACCACGGGACAGGGTCTATGGCTACACCTTC. Encoded protein: CASSPRDRVYGYTF.